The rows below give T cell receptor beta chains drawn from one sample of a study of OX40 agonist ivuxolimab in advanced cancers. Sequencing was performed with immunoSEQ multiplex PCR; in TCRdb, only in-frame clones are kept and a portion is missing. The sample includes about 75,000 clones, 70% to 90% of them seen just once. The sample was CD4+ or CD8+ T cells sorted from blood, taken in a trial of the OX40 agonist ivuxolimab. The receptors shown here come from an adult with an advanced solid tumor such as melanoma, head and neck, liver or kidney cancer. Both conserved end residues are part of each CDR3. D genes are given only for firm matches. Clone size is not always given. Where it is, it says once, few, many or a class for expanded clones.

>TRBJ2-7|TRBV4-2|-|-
TGTGCCAGCAGCCATTCTCCTGGGACGGCAACCTACGAGCAGTACTTC
CASSHSPGTATYEQYF
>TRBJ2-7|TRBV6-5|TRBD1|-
TGTGCCAGCAGTGGGGGACAGGCTGGTTCCTACGAGCAGTACTTC
CASSGGQAGSYEQYF
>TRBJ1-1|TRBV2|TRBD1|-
TGTGCCAGCACCGTCTCAGGGGGAAACACTGAAGCTTTCTTT
CASTVSGGNTEAFF
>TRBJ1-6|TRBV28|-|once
TGTGCCAGCAGTTTAATCCAGGCTAATTCACCCCTCCACTTT
CASSLIQANSPLHF
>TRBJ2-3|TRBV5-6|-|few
TGTGCCAGCAGCTTGGCCGGGTATACGCAGTATTTT
CASSLAGYTQYF
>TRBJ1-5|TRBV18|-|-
TGTGCCAGCTCGATTCCTTTCCAGCCCCAGCATTTT
CASSIPFQPQHF
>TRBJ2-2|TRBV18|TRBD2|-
TGTGCCAGCTCACCGTTTCTAGCGGGAGTCGCCGGGGAGCTGTTTTTT
CASSPFLAGVAGELFF
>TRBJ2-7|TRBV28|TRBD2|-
TGTGCCAGCAGTTTATTCGCTAGCGGGAGTCTTCACGAGCAGTACTTC
CASSLFASGSLHEQYF
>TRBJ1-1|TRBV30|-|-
TGTGCCTGGGTGGGTTTTAACACTGAAGCTTTCTTT
CAWVGFNTEAFF
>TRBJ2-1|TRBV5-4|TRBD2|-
TGTGCCAGCAGCGAACCGGGACTAGGTTTCTACAATGAGCAGTTCTTC
CASSEPGLGFYNEQFF
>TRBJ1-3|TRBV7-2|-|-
TGTGCCAGCAGCCCGGGATCCTGGTCTGGAAACACCATATATTTT
CASSPGSWSGNTIYF
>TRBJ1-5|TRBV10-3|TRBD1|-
TGTGCCATCAGCCCGGGACAGGGTCAGCCCCAGCATTTT
CAISPGQGQPQHF
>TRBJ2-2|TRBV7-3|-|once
TGTGCCAGCAGCTTAACTGGTGGGCCCGGGGAGCTGTTTTTT
CASSLTGGPGELFF
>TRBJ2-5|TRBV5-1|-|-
TGCGCCAGCAGCTTGTTGCTAGCCGGTTCTGAGACCCAGTACTTC
CASSLLLAGSETQYF
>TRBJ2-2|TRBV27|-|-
TGTGCCAGCAGTTTCGATGGGGCCGGGGAGCTGTTTTTT
CASSFDGAGELFF
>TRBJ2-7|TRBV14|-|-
TGTGCCAGCAGCCAAGATATCGGGGTGGCCTACGAGCAGTACTTC
CASSQDIGVAYEQYF